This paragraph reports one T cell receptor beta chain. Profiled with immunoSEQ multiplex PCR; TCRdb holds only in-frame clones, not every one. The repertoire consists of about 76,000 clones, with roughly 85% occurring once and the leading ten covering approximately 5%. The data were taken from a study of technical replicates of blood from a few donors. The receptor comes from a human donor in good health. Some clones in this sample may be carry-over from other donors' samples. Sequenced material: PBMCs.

The CDR3 bases are TGCGCCAGCAGCCCCAGCGGGAGAGGGGAGACCCAGTACTTC. Translated, it gives CASSPSGRGETQYF. V usage is TRBV5-1 and J usage is TRBJ2-5; TRBD2 agrees at 8 bases. The length of the CDR3 is 14 residues. Germline CDR1 SGHRS, CDR2 YFSETQ. J lost 5 bases, V lost 4 bases, and 7 bases had no gene match.